A single sample gave rise to the 31 T cell receptor beta chains below, sequenced in a study of T cells after yellow fever vaccination. TCRdb independently ran MiXCR on the 5' RACE reads; one entry per CDR3 protein. The sample has about 300,000 distinct CDR3 sequences, 4% seen once; the top ten hold roughly 24%. Material: PBMCs, obtained 5 days after the yellow fever booster vaccination. The receptors were gathered from a man between 18 and 35 years old who received the YFV17D yellow fever vaccine.

V gene TRBV5-1 combines with J gene TRBJ1-2; 12 bases match TRBD1. The CDR3 consists of 14 residues. Germline V gene data show CDR1 as SGHRS and CDR2 as YFSETQ. V trimming: 7 bases; J trimming: 6 bases; junction bases outside the gene matches: 7. DNA for the CDR3: TGCGCCAGCGGGACAGGGGGCCAATTGCATGGCTACACCTTC. This encodes CASGTGGQLHGYTF.

The rearrangement joins TRBV11-2 to TRBJ2-2; D possibly corresponds to TRBD1 (6 bases). CDR1 is SGHAT, CDR2 FQNNGV, per germline. CDR3 length: 15 amino acids. V lost 1 base, J lost 3 bases, and 9 bases lay in between. DNA of the CDR3: TGTGCCAGCAGCTTAGCCAGGGGTTACACCGGGGAGCTGTTTTTT. Its translation is CASSLARGYTGELFF.

This clonotype was observed a few times. The V call is TRBV12-3 or TRBV12-4, the J call TRBJ2-2; 8 bases match TRBD2. CDR3 size: 15 residues. The J segment lost 1 base and the V segment lost 7 bases, leaving 5 bases of the junction unmatched. CDR3: CASTGGAVNTGELFF. DNA for the CDR3: TGTGCCAGCACCGGGGGGGCGGTGAACACCGGGGAGCTGTTTTTT.

This rearrangement joins TRBV6-5 to TRBJ1-1, with 7 bases aligning to TRBD1. There are 14 residues in the CDR3. Germline CDR1 and CDR2: MNHEY and SVGAGI. With V trimmed by 6 bases and J by 10 bases, 14 bases remained unmatched. CDR3 coding DNA: TGTGCCAGCAGCGGTACACCAGACAGGGAGGGAGCTTTCTTT. Translated, it gives CASSGTPDREGAFF.

This clonotype has only a few counts. At one end the junction does not follow the germline gene, possibly because of a read error. The chain combines TRBV5-1 with TRBJ2-2; possible D gene TRBD1, 6 bases. The CDR3 contains 15 residues. Germline values: CDR1 SGHRS, CDR2 YFSETQ. CDR3 in DNA: TGCGCCAGCAGCTATACAGGGTCACCAACCGCGGAGCTGTTTTTT. It codes for CASSYTGSPTAELFF.

This clonotype has more than one count but fewer than ten. This sequence joins TRBV5-5 and TRBJ2-1; TRBD1 aligns across 11 bases. Germline CDR1 SGHKS, CDR2 YYEKEE (reference sequence). The CDR3 consists of 16 residues. V was pared by 3 bases and J by 7 bases, with 9 bases of the junction left unmatched. CDR3 in amino acids: CASSSVGQGAVNEQFF. As DNA, the CDR3 is TGTGCCAGCAGCTCAGTTGGACAGGGGGCTGTGAATGAGCAGTTCTTC. The full variable domain, its missing parts supplied by reference TRBV5-5 and TRBJ2-1, is DAGVTQSPTHLIKTRGQQVTLRCSPISGHKSVSWYQQVLGQGPQFIFQYYEKEERGRGNFPDRFSARQFPNYSSELNVNALLLGDSALYLCASSSVGQGAVNEQFFGPGTRLTVL.

This clonotype has a count of ten or more. The genes are TRBV12-3 or TRBV12-4 and TRBJ2-2; 13 bases match TRBD2. V was clipped by 6 bases and J by 6 bases; unmatched bases: 16. CDR3 length: 19 residues. This CDR3 is CASSRLAGGPPIPAGELFF. The CDR3 DNA follows: TGTGCCAGCAGCCGACTAGCGGGGGGCCCTCCTATTCCAGCCGGGGAGCTGTTTTTT.

Ten or more counts support this clonotype. The chain is built from TRBV7-2 and TRBJ1-5; no definite D call. In germline, CDR1 is SGHTA, CDR2 FQGNSA. V lost 5 bases and J 0 bases, leaving 5 bases between the germline ends. This CDR3 has 13 residues. The DNA for the CDR3 is TGTGCCAGCAGCCCGGTTAGCAATCAGCCCCAGCATTTT. It translates to CASSPVSNQPQHF.

This clonotype came up a few times. The chain combines TRBV20-1 with TRBJ2-7, with TRBD1 as a possible D gene (5 bases). Germline CDR1 and CDR2: DFQATT and SNEGSKA (reference sequence). Trimming took 5 bases from V and 3 from J, leaving 14 bases between them. The CDR3 is 13 residues long. CDR3 loop: CSAPKGPYYEQYF. The CDR3 nucleotides read TGCAGTGCTCCGAAGGGGCCTTACTACGAGCAGTACTTC.

This clonotype was counted many times. The chain couples TRBV4-2 to TRBJ1-2, with D tentatively TRBD1 (5 bases). The germline CDR1 and CDR2 sequences are LGHNA and YNFKEQ. The CDR3 consists of 14 residues. Trimming pared 0 bases from V and 2 bases from J, leaving 7 bases between. CDR3 nucleotide sequence: TGTGCCAGCAGCCAAGATGGGGGGAACTATGGCTACACCTTC. This gives the protein CASSQDGGNYGYTF.

The rearrangement joins TRBV12-3 or TRBV12-4 to TRBJ2-3; 10 bases are a match to TRBD2. CDR3 length: 15 amino acids. The junction had 10 bases not matched to a gene; V was cut back by 6 bases and J by 7 bases. Written as DNA, the CDR3 is TGTGCCAGCAGACCGGGACTAGCGCCGTGGAATACGCAGTATTTT. Encoded protein: CASRPGLAPWNTQYF.

The chain recombines TRBV7-2 with TRBJ1-1; 9 bases agree with TRBD1. The CDR3 is 15 amino acids. Germline loops: CDR1 SGHTA, CDR2 FQGNSA. The J segment lost 5 bases and the V segment lost 3 bases, leaving 7 bases of the junction unmatched. The CDR3, as DNA: TGTGCCAGCAGCTTCGTAGGGACAGGGCGAACTGAAGCTTTCTTT. It is translated as CASSFVGTGRTEAFF.

This clonotype has a count of ten or more. The V call is TRBV20-1, the J call TRBJ1-1, with TRBD1 matching 9 bases. The germline V gene encodes CDR1 DFQATT and CDR2 SNEGSKA (reference sequence). This CDR3 has 15 amino acids. V lost 2 bases and J lost 4; bases outside the gene matches: 8. Written as DNA, the CDR3 is TGCAGTGCTAGAAATACAGGGGGCCGGGGCACTGAAGCTTTCTTT. Translation: CSARNTGGRGTEAFF.

This clonotype appeared many times. The V gene is TRBV20-1, the J gene TRBJ1-1, with 8 bases identical to TRBD1. CDR3 length: 13 residues. The V gene's germline CDR1 is DFQATT and CDR2 SNEGSKA (reference sequence). Unmatched junction bases numbered 4, after V lost 6 bases and J lost 1 base. The chain's CDR3 is CSAPGQANTEAFF. CDR3 nucleotides: TGCAGTGCGCCGGGACAGGCGAACACTGAAGCTTTCTTT.

The chain combines TRBV5-4 with TRBJ1-4; D call uncertain. The V gene lost 1 base and the J gene lost 2 bases, with 9 bases spanning the gap. CDR1 and CDR2 (germline): SGHNT, YYREEE (reference sequence). The CDR3 spans 15 residues. The CDR3 here is CASSLNKDTNEKLFF. The CDR3 bases are TGTGCCAGCAGCTTGAATAAGGATACTAATGAAAAACTGTTTTTT.

The V gene is TRBV4-3, the J gene TRBJ2-3; D may correspond to TRBD1 or TRBD2 (5 bases each). This CDR3 region has 17 residues. V was pared by 0 bases and J by 1 base, with 14 bases between. Looked up from germline, CDR1 is LGHNA and CDR2 is YSLEER. The CDR3 DNA follows: TGCGCCAGCAGCCAAGATAATACTAGGGGCCGCACAGATACGCAGTATTTT. Its protein is CASSQDNTRGRTDTQYF.

Only a few counts were recorded for this clonotype. V is TRBV29-1 and J is TRBJ1-4; D remains ambiguous. This CDR3 comprises 13 residues. Germline V CDR1 and CDR2: SQVTM, ANQGSEA. Between the trimmed V and J ends, which lost 4 bases and 5 bases, there was a span of 11 bases. CDR3 sequence (DNA): TGCAGCGTTGGTATGCCGAGCAATGAAAAACTGTTTTTT. Translation: CSVGMPSNEKLFF. Together with reference TRBV29-1 and TRBJ1-4, the CDR3 gives the full variable domain: SAVISQKPSRDICQRGTSLTIQCQVDSQVTMMFWYRQQPGQSLTLIATANQGSEATYESGFVIDKFPISRPNLTFSTLTVSNMSPEDSSIYLCSVGMPSNEKLFFGSGTQLSVL.

This rearrangement joins TRBV20-1 to TRBJ2-3; 8 bases agree with TRBD2. V lost 2 bases to trimming and J lost 2 bases; unmatched junction nucleotides: 3. The CDR3 is 14 amino acids. The germline gives CDR1 DFQATT, CDR2 SNEGSKA (reference sequence). CDR3 in amino acids: CSARKRGNTDTQYF. The CDR3 DNA is TGCAGTGCTAGAAAGCGGGGGAACACAGATACGCAGTATTTT.

This clonotype was seen at least ten times. This chain joins TRBV5-1 and TRBJ2-1, with 8 bases matching TRBD2. Trimming took 0 bases from V and 8 from J; bases not matched to a gene: 4. CDR1 is SGHRS and CDR2 is YFSETQ in the germline V gene. There are 14 residues in the CDR3. The CDR3 DNA sequence: TGCGCCAGCAGCTTGGTAATAGCGGGGTATGAGCAGTTCTTC. This translates into CASSLVIAGYEQFF.

This clonotype was seen only a few times. The chain uses TRBV7-2 and TRBJ2-5; 12 bases match TRBD2. V dropped 5 bases and J dropped 5; count of bases not matched to a gene: 21. The CDR3 consists of 20 residues. Germline V gives CDR1 SGHTA, CDR2 FQGNSA. The CDR3 is CASSPKKRVASGGARETQYF. The DNA of the CDR3 is TGTGCCAGCAGCCCCAAGAAAAGGGTCGCTAGCGGGGGGGCCCGGGAGACCCAGTACTTC.

This clonotype occurred a few times. This rearrangement joins TRBV5-1 to TRBJ2-2; 7 nucleotides line up with TRBD2. Per germline, CDR1 SGHRS and CDR2 YFSETQ. The V and J ends lost 6 bases and 3 bases, in that order; junction bases with no gene match: 5. The CDR3 extends over 14 amino acids. The CDR3 region has the DNA TGCGCCAGCAAGGGAGCGGGGTACACCGGGGAGCTGTTTTTT. Protein: CASKGAGYTGELFF.

This clonotype was detected a few times. This chain joins TRBV6-5 and TRBJ2-3, with 14 bases fitting TRBD2. This CDR3 comprises 16 residues. V lost 6 bases and J lost 2; bases outside the gene matches: 4. CDR1 and CDR2 (germline): MNHEY, SVGAGI. The DNA of the CDR3 is TGTGCCAGCAGGCGGGGACTAGCGGGGGACACAGATACGCAGTATTTT. As protein: CASRRGLAGDTDTQYF.

This clonotype was found a few times. The chain uses TRBV6-6 and TRBJ2-1; the D gene is possibly TRBD2 (6 bases). V was pared by 5 bases and J by 6 bases, with 17 bases between. From germline, CDR1 is MNHNY and CDR2 SVGAGI (reference sequence). The CDR3 loop spans 15 amino acids. The CDR3 protein is CASSRAGPEGNEQFF. In DNA form, the CDR3 reads TGTGCCAGCAGTAGGGCTGGGCCGGAGGGCAATGAGCAGTTCTTC.

This clonotype was detected ten times or more. The chain employs TRBV11-2 and TRBJ2-4; 10 bases agree with TRBD1. With 3 bases clipped from V and 7 bases from J, the junction kept 3 bases outside the gene matches. In germline, CDR1 is SGHAT, CDR2 FQNNGV. The CDR3 loop spans 14 amino acids. CDR3 loop: CASSFGTGDNIQYF. The CDR3 region has the DNA TGTGCCAGCAGCTTCGGGACAGGGGATAACATTCAGTACTTC.

This rearrangement joins TRBV7-9 to TRBJ2-1; maybe TRBD1 (6 bases). CDR1 is SEHNR, CDR2 FQNEAQ, per germline (reference sequence). Trimming took off 5 bases at V and 0 bases at J, with 11 bases between the two ends. The CDR3 spans 15 residues. DNA of the CDR3: TGTGCCAGCAGCAACACAGGGAGCTCCTACAATGAGCAGTTCTTC. Its protein is CASSNTGSSYNEQFF.

There are many counts of this clonotype. The chain combines TRBV11-2 with TRBJ1-2; a possible D gene is TRBD1 (5 bases). Germline V gives CDR1 SGHAT, CDR2 FQNNGV. The CDR3 is 15 amino acids. Between the trimmed V and J ends, which lost 2 bases and 3 bases, there was a span of 13 bases. The CDR3 here is CASSLSVRGDYGYTF. The CDR3 coding sequence is TGTGCCAGCAGCTTATCGGTGAGGGGTGACTATGGCTACACCTTC.

This clonotype was recorded a few times. The V and J genes are TRBV19 and TRBJ2-7, with D unclear. CDR1 and CDR2 from the germline V gene are LNHDA and SQIVND (reference sequence). This CDR3 region has 13 residues. The germline V and J ends were trimmed by 7 bases and 7 bases, with 17 bases remaining between them. For the CDR3, the DNA is TGTGCCAGTACCCCCCAGGTGGATATTGAGCAGTACTTC. Its protein is CASTPQVDIEQYF.

This chain connects TRBV7-2 to TRBJ1-3; 10 bases are shared with TRBD1. Germline values: CDR1 SGHTA, CDR2 FQGNSA. The CDR3 loop spans 16 amino acids. V shed 4 bases and J 3 bases; nucleotides not matched to a gene: 6. CDR3 DNA: TGTGCCAGCAGCTGGAGGGACAGGGGATATGGAAACACCATATATTTT. It encodes CASSWRDRGYGNTIYF.

The J gene is TRBJ2-2, the V gene TRBV12-3 or TRBV12-4, with 9 nucleotides matching TRBD1. J was trimmed by 7 bases and V by 6 bases; bases with no gene match: 9. The CDR3 runs to 15 residues. CDR3 DNA sequence: TGTGCCAGCAGGCAACAGGGGGCGCAGGTCGGGGAGCTGTTTTTT. Protein product: CASRQQGAQVGELFF.

J is TRBJ2-5 and V is TRBV4-1, with a weak D call TRBD2 (7 bases). The V gene's germline CDR1 is MGHRA and CDR2 YSYEKL. CDR3 size: 14 residues. V was trimmed by 2 bases and J by 4 bases, leaving 11 bases between them. The CDR3 DNA is TGCGCCAGCAGCCAACAGGGGAGGGTAGAGACCCAGTACTTC. This sequence encodes CASSQQGRVETQYF.

This clonotype was seen more than once but under ten times. The J gene is TRBJ1-4, the V gene TRBV6-6; D not resolved. The ends were cut back, 6 bases at V and 0 bases at J, with 14 bases in the middle. In germline, CDR1 is MNHNY, CDR2 SVGAGI (reference sequence). The CDR3 covers 16 residues. CDR3 sequence (DNA): TGTGCCAGCAGACCCCGTATCGGCCCAACTAATGAAAAACTGTTTTTT. Amino acids: CASRPRIGPTNEKLFF.